This T cell receptor (beta chain) was sequenced in a study of early T cells in non-severe SARS-CoV-2 infection. TCRdb re-derived calls from the 5' RACE reads in MiXCR, one entry per CDR3 protein. This sample has about 68,000 distinct CDR3 sequences, with 12% found just once. The germline V gene encodes CDR1 MDHEN and CDR2 SYDVKM. The CDR3 contains 14 residues. With 3 bases removed from V and 2 bases from J, the gap between germline ends came to 11 bases. The chain employs TRBV28 and TRBJ2-7; D possibly uses TRBD1 or TRBD2 (5 bases each). Input material: whole blood. The origin of this receptor is an adult who was a healthcare worker with PCR-confirmed SARS-CoV-2 infection or an uninfected control (not recorded which). The CDR3 DNA is TGTGCCAGCAGTTTTTATCGGGGACCCTACGAGCAGTACTTC. The encoded protein is CASSFYRGPYEQYF. The full variable domain, rest sourced from reference TRBV28 and TRBJ2-7, is DVKVTQSSRYLVKRTGEKVFLECVQDMDHENMFWYRQDPGLGLRLIYFSYDVKMKEKGDIPEGYSVSREKKERFSLILESASTNQTSMYLCASSFYRGPYEQYFGPGTRLTVT.